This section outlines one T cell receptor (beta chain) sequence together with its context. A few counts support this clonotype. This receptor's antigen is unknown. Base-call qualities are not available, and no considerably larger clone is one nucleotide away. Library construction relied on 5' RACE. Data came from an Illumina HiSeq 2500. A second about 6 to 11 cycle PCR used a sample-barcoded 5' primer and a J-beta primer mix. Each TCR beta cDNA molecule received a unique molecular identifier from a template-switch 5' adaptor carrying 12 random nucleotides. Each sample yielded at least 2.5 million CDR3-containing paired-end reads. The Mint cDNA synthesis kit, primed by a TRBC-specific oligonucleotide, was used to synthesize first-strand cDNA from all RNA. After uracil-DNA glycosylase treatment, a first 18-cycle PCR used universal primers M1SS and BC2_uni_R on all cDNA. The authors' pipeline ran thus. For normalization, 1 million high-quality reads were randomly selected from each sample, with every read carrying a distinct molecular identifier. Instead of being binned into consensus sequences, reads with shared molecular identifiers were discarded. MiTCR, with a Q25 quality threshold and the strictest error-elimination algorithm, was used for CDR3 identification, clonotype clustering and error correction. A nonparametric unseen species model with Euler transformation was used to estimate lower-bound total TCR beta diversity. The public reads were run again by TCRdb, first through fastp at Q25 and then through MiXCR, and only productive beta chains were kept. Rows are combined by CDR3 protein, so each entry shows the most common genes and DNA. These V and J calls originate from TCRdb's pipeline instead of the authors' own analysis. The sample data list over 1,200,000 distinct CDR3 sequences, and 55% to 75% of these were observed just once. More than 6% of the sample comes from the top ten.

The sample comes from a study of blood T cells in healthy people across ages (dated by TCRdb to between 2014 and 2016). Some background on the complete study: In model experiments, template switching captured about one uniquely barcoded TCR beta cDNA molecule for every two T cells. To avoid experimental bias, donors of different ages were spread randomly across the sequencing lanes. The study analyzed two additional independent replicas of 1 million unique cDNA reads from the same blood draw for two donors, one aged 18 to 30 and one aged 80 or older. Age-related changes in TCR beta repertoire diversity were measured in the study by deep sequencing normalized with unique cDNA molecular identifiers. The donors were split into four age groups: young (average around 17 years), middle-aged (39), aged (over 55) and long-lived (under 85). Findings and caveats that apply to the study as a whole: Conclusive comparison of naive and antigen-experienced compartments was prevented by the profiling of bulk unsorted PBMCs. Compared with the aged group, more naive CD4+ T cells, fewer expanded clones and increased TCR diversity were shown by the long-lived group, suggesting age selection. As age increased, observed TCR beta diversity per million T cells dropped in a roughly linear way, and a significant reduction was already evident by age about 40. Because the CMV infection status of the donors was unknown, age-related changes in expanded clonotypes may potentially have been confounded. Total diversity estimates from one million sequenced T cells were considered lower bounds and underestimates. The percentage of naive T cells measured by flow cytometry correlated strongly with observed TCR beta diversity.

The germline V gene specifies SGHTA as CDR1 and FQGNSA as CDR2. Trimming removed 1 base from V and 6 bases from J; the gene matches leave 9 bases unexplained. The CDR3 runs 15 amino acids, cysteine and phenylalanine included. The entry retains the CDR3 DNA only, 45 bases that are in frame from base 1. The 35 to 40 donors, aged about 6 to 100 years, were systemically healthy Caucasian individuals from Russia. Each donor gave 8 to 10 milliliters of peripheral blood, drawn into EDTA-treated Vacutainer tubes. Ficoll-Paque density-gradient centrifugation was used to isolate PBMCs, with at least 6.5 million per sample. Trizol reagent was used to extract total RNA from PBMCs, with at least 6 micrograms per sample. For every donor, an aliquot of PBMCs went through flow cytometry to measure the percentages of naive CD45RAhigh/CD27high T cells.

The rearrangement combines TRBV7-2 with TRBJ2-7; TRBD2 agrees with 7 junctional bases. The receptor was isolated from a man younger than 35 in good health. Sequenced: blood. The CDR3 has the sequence CASSLVSGGTAEQYF. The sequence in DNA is TGTGCCAGCAGCTTAGTCTCGGGGGGAACGGCCGAGCAGTACTTC.